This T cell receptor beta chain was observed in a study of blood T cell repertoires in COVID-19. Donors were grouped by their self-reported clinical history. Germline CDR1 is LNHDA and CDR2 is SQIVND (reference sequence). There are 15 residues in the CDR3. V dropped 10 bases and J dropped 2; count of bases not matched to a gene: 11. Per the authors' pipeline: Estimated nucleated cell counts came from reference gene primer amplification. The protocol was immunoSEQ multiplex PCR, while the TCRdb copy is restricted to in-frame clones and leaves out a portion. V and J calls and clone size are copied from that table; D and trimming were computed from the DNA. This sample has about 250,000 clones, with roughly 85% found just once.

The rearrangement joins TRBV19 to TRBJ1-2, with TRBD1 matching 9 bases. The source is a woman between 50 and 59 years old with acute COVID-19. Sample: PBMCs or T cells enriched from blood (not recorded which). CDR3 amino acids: CATFSQGAGNYGYTF. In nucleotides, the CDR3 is TGTGCCACTTTCTCACAGGGGGCGGGAAACTATGGCTACACCTTC. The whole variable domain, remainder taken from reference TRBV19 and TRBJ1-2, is DGGITQSPKYLFRKEGQNVTLSCEQNLNHDAMYWYRQDPGQGLRLIYYSQIVNDFQKGDIAEGYSVSREKKESFPLTVTSAQKNPTAFYLCATFSQGAGNYGYTFGSGTRLTVV.